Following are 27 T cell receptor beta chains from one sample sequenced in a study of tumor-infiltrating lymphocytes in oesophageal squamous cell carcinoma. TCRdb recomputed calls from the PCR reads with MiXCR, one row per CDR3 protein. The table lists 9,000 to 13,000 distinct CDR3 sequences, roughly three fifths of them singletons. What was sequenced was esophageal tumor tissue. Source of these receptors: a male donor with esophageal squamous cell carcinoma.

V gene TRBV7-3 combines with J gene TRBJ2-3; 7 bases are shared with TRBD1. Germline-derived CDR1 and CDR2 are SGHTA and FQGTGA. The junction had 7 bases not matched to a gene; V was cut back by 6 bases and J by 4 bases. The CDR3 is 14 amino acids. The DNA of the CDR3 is TGTGCCAGCAGTTCCGGACAGGTTGCAGATACGCAGTATTTT. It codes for CASSSGQVADTQYF.

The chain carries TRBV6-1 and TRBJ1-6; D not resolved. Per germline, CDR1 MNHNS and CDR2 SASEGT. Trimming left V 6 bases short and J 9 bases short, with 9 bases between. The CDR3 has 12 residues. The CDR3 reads CASSKAGSPLHF. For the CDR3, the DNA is TGTGCCAGCAGCAAGGCAGGTTCACCCCTCCACTTT.

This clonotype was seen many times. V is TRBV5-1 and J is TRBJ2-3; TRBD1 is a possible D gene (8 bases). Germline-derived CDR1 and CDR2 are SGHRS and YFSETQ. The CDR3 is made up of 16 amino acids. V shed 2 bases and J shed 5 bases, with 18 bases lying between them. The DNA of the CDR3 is TGCGCCAGCAGCTTACGAGCGGGAACAGGGGGAGATACGCAGTATTTT. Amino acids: CASSLRAGTGGDTQYF.

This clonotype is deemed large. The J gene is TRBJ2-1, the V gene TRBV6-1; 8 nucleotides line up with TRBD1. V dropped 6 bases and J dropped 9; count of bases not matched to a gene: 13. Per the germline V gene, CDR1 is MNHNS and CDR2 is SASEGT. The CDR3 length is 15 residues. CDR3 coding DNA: TGTGCCAGCAGCTTAGAATACAGGGGGGCGAGTGAGCAGTTCTTC. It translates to CASSLEYRGASEQFF.

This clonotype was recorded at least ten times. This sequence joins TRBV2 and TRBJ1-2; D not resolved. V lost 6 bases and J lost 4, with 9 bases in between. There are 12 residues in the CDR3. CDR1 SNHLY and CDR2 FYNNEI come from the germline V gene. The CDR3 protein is CASRPQSYGYTF. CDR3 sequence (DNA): TGTGCCAGCAGGCCGCAGTCCTATGGCTACACCTTC. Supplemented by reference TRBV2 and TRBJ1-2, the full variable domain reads EPEVTQTPSHQVTQMGQEVILRCVPISNHLYFYWYRQILGQKVEFLVSFYNNEISEKSEIFDDQFSVERPDGSNFTLKIRSTKLEDSAMYFCASRPQSYGYTFGSGTRLTVV.

The CDR3, as DNA: TGTGCCAGCAGTGAAGGACCGGGGGTGGTGTATGGCTACACCTTC. It codes for CASSEGPGVVYGYTF. The rearrangement uses TRBV6-1 and TRBJ2-1; a weak D match, TRBD1 (5 bases). The J call may be faulty, since TRBJ1-2 better matches the DNA end. In germline, CDR1 is MNHNS, CDR2 SASEGT. The CDR3 loop spans 15 amino acids.

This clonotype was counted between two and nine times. The CDR3 coding sequence is TGTGCCAGCAGCTTCTTCTCCTACGAGCAGTACTTC. Translating gives CASSFFSYEQYF. This chain joins TRBV7-6 and TRBJ2-7; D gene ambiguous. Trimming removed 3 bases at V and 0 bases at J, with 3 bases between. Germline V gives CDR1 SGHVS, CDR2 FNYEAQ. The CDR3 is 12 amino acids. Drawing the rest from reference TRBV7-6 and TRBJ2-7, the complete variable domain is GAGVSQSPRYKVTKRGQDVALRCDPISGHVSLYWYRQALGQGPEFLTYFNYEAQQDKSGLPNDRFSAERPEGSISTLTIQRTEQRDSAMYRCASSFFSYEQYFGPGTRLTVT.

The CDR3 reads CSARYRTNTEAFF. The CDR3 bases are TGCAGTGCTAGGTACAGGACGAACACTGAAGCTTTCTTT. The rearrangement links TRBV20-1 to TRBJ1-1; a weak D match, TRBD1 (5 bases). The CDR3 totals 13 residues. Trimming stripped 3 bases from V and 1 base from J, with 9 bases between. Germline CDR1 is DFQATT and CDR2 is SNEGSKA (reference sequence).

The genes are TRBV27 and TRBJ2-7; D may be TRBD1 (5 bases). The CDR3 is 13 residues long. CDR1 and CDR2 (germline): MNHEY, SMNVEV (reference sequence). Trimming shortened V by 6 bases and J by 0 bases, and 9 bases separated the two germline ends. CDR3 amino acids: CASRQDGSYEQYF. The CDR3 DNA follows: TGTGCCAGCAGACAGGACGGCTCCTACGAGCAGTACTTC.

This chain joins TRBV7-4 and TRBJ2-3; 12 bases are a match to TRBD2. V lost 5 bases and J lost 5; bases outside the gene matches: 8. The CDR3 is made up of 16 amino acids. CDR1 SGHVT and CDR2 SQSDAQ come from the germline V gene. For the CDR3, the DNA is TGTGCCAGCAGCGCCCCACCGGGACTAGCGGGAGATACGCAGTATTTT. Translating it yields CASSAPPGLAGDTQYF.

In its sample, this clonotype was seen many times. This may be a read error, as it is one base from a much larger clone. The CDR3 DNA reads TGTGCCAGCAGCCGGACTAGCGGGAGGTACAATGAGCAGTACTTC. Translated: CASSRTSGRYNEQYF. V and J are TRBV12-3 or TRBV12-4 and TRBJ2-7, with 14 positions matching TRBD2. The CDR3 totals 15 residues. V dropped 6 bases and J dropped 7; count of bases not matched to a gene: 8.

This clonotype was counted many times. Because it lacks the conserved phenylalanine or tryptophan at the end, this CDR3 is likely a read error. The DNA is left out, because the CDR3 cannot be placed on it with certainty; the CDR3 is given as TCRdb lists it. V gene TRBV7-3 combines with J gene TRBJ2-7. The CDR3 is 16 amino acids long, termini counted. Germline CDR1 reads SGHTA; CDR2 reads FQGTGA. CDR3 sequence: CASSLYGGNYGYTFGS.

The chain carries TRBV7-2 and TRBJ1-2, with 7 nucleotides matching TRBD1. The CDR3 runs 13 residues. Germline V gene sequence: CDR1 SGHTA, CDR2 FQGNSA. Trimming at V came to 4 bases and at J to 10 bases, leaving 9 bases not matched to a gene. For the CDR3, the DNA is TGTGCCAGCAGCTCACAGGGACAGCGAATCTACACCTTC. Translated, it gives CASSSQGQRIYTF.

CDR3 protein: CASSLRARSRTDTQYF. CDR3 nucleotide sequence: TGTGCCAGCAGCCTCCGAGCGCGGAGTAGGACAGATACGCAGTATTTT. This chain joins TRBV28 and TRBJ2-3, with D uncertain. Germline lookup yields CDR1 MDHEN and CDR2 SYDVKM. V was clipped by 6 bases and J by 3 bases, with 19 bases between them. CDR3 length equals 16 residues.

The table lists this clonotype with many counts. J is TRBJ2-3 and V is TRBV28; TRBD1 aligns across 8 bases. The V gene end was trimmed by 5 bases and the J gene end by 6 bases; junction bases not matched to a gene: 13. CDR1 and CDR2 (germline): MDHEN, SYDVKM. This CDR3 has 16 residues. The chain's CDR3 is CASSTRQGQSTDTQYF. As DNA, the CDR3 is TGTGCCAGCAGTACTCGACAGGGGCAATCAACGGATACGCAGTATTTT.

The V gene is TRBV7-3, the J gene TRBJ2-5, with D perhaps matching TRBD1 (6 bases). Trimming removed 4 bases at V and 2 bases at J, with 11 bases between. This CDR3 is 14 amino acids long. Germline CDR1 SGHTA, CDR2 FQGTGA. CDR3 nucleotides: TGTGCCAGCAGCTCTACAGGGAATCAAGAGACCCAGTACTTC. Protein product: CASSSTGNQETQYF.

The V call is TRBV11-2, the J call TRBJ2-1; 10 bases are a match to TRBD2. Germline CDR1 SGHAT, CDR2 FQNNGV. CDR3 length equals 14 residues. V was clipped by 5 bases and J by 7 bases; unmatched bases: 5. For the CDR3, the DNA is TGTGCCAGCAGCCTAGCGGGAGAGTGGAATGAGCAGTTCTTC. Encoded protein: CASSLAGEWNEQFF.

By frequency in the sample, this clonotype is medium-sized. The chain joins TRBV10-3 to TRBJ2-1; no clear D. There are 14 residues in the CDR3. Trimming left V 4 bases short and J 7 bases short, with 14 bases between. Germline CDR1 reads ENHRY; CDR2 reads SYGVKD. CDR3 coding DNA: TGTGCCATCAGTGTTCGCGGTAGGCAGAATGAGCAGTTCTTC. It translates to CAISVRGRQNEQFF.

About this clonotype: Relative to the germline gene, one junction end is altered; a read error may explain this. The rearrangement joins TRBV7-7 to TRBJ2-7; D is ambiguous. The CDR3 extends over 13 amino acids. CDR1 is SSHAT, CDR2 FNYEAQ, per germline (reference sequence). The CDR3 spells CASSTDFYNEQYF. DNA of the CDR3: TGTGCTAGCAGCACAGACTTTTACAATGAGCAGTACTTC.

CDR3 sequence: CASSLDVAIYEQYF. The CDR3 region has the DNA TGTGCCAGCAGCTTAGACGTCGCAATTTACGAGCAGTACTTC. V is TRBV7-2 and J is TRBJ2-5; unclear D gene. The end of the DNA fits TRBJ2-7 better, so the J call may be wrong. The CDR3 runs to 14 residues. Germline values: CDR1 SGHTA, CDR2 FQGNSA.

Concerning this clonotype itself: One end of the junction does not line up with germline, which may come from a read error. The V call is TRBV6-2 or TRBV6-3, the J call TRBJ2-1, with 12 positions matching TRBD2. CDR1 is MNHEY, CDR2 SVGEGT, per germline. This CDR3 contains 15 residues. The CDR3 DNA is TGTGCCAGCAGGCTGGGACTAGCGGGTTACGGGGAGCTGTATTTT. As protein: CASRLGLAGYGELYF.

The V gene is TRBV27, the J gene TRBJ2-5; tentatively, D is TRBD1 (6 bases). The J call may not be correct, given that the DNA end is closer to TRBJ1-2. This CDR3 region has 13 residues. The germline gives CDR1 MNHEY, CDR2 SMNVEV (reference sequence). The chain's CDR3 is CASSLTGNYGYTF. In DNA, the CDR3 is TGTGCCAGCAGTTTGACAGGTAACTATGGCTACACCTTC.

The CDR3 DNA follows: TGTGCTAGTGCCCCAGGGGGCTCCTTACAAGAGACCCAGTACTTC. This gives the protein CASAPGGSLQETQYF. The chain recombines TRBV12-5 with TRBJ2-7, with 8 bases that match TRBD1. The J call is in doubt because the DNA end fits TRBJ2-5 better. This CDR3 has 15 residues. CDR1 and CDR2 from the germline V gene are LGHNT and FRNRAP.

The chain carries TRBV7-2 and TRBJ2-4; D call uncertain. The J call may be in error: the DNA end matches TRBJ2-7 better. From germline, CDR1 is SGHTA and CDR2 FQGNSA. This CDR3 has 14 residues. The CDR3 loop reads CASSLIRANYEQYF. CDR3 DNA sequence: TGTGCCAGCAGCCTCATCCGGGCAAACTACGAGCAGTACTTC.

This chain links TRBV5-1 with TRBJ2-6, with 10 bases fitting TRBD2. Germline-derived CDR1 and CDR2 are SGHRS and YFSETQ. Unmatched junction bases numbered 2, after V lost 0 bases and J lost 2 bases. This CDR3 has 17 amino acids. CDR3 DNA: TGCGCCAGCAGCTTGGTGCTAGCGGGAGCTGGGGCCAACGTCCTGACTTTC. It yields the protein CASSLVLAGAGANVLTF. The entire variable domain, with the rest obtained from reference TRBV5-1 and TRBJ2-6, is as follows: KAGVTQTPRYLIKTRGQQVTLSCSPISGHRSVSWYQQTPGQGLQFLFEYFSETQRNKGNFPGRFSGRQFSNSRSEMNVSTLELGDSALYLCASSLVLAGAGANVLTFGAGSRLTVL.

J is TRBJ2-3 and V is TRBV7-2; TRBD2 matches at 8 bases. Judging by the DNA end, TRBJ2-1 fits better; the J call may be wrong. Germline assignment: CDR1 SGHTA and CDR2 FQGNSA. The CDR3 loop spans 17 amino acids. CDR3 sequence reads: CASSLAGVGGGGDEQFF. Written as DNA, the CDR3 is TGTGCCAGCAGCTTAGCTGGGGTCGGGGGGGGAGGGGATGAGCAGTTCTTC.

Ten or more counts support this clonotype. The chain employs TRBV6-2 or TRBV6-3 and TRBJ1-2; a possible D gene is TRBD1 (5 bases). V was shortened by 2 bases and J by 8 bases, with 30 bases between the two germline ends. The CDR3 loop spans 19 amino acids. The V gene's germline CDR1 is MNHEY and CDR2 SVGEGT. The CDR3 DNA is TGTGCCAGCAGTTACCCCCAGGGTATAACCCCCCGGGGCGGGAAAGGCTACACCTTC. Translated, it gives CASSYPQGITPRGGKGYTF.